This paragraph reports one TCR beta chain. Antigen unknown. These data come from a study of T cell responses to AZD1222 COVID-19 vaccine. V was pared by 0 bases and J by 5 bases, with 4 bases of the junction left unmatched. Germline V gene data show CDR1 as KGHSH and CDR2 as LQKENI. The CDR3 consists of 15 residues. Study-level points and caveats: A rise in Spike-specific TCR breadth and depth followed two AZD1222 doses.

Assay: immunoSEQ multiplex PCR; the TCRdb copy retains only in-frame clones and omits some. The sample contains 90,000 to 150,000 clones, about 87% of which appear only once. This clonotype was sampled from an adult in good health. The sample here was peripheral blood, taken on day 0 of AZD1222 vaccination. This chain uses TRBV18 with TRBJ1-2, with 9 bases fitting TRBD1. CDR3 residues: CASSPPGQGWYGYTF. Written as DNA, the CDR3 is TGTGCCAGCTCACCACCGGGACAGGGTTGGTATGGCTACACCTTC.